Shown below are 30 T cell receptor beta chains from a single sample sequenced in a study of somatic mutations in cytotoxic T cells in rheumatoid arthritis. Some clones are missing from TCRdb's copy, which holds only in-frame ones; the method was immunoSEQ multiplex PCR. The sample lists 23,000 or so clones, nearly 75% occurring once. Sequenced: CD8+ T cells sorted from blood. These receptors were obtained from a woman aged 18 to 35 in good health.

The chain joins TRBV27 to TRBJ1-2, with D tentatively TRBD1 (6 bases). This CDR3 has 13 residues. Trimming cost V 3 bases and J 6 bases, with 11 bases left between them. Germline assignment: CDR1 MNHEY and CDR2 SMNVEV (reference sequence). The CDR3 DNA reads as TGTGCCAGCAGTTTCGGGGGGCGGGATGGCTACACCTTC. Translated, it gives CASSFGGRDGYTF.

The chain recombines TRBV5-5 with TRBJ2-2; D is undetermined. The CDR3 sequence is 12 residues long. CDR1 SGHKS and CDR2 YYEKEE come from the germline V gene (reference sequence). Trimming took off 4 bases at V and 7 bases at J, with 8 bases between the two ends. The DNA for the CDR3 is TGTGCCAGCAGCCCCGGCGGCGGGGAGCTGTTTTTT. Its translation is CASSPGGGELFF.

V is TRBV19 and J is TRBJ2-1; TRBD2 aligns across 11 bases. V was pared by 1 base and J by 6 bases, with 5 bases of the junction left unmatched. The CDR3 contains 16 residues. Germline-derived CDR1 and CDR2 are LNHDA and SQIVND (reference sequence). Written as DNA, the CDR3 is TGTGCCAGTAGTATAGCACCGGGACTAGCGGTCAATGAGCAGTTCTTC. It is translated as CASSIAPGLAVNEQFF.

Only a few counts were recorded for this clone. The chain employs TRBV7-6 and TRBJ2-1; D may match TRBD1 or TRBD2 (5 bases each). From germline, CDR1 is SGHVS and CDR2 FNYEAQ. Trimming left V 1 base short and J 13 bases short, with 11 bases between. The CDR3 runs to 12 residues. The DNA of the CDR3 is TGTGCCAGCAGCTTAGGGGACCGAAGACAGTTCTTC. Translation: CASSLGDRRQFF. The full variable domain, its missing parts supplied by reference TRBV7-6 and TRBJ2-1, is GAGVSQSPRYKVTKRGQDVALRCDPISGHVSLYWYRQALGQGPEFLTYFNYEAQQDKSGLPNDRFSAERPEGSISTLTIQRTEQRDSAMYRCASSLGDRRQFFGPGTRLTVL.

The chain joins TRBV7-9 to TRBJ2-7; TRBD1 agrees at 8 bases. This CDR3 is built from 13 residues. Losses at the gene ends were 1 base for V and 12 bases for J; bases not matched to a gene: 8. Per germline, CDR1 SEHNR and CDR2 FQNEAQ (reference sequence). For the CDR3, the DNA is TGTGCCAGCAGCTTAGGAACGACAGGGGACCTGTACGTC. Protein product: CASSLGTTGDLYV.

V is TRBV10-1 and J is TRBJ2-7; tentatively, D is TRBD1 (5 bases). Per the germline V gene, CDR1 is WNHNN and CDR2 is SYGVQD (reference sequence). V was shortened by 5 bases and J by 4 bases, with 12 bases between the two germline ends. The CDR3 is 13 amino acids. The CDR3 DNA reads TGCGCCAGCAGTTCACAGGCTTCTTACGAGCAGTACGTC. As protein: CASSSQASYEQYV.

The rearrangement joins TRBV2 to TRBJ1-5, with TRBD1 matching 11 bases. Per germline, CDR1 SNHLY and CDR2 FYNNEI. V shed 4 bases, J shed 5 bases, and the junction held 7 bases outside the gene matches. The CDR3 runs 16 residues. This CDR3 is CASSAERTGGDQPQHF. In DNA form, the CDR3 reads TGTGCCAGCAGTGCAGAGCGGACAGGGGGCGATCAGCCCCAGCATTTT.

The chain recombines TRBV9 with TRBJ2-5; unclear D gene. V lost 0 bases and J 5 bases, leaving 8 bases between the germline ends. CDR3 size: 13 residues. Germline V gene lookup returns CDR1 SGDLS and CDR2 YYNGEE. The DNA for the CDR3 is TGTGCCAGCAGCGTAGATGCTGGGGAGACCCAGTACTTC. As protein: CASSVDAGETQYF.

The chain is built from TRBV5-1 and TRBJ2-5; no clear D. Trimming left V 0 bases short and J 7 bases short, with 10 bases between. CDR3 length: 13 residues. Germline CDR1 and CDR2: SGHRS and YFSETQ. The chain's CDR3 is CASSLGTEGTQYF. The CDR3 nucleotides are TGCGCCAGCAGCTTGGGGACGGAAGGGACCCAGTACTTC.

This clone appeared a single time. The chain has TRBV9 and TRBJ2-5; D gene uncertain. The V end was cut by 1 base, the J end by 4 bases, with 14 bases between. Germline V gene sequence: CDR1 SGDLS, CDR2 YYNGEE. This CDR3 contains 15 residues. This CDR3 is CASSVMGMHGETQYF. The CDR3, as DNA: TGTGCCAGCAGCGTAATGGGGATGCACGGAGAGACCCAGTACTTC. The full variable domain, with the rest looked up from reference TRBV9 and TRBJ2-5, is DSGVTQTPKHLITATGQRVTLRCSPRSGDLSVYWYQQSLDQGLQFLIQYYNGEERAKGNILERFSAQQFPDLHSELNLSSLELGDSALYFCASSVMGMHGETQYFGPGTRLLVL.

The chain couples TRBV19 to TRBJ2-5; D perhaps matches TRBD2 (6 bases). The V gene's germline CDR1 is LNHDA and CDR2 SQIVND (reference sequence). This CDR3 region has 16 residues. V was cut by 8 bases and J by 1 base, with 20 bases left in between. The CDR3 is CASHPRTGSLQETQYF. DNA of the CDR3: TGTGCCAGTCATCCACGGACCGGGAGCCTCCAAGAGACCCAGTACTTC.

Here the CDR3 reads CASSPGGNTEAFF. The DNA of the CDR3 is TGTGCCAGCAGTCCCGGGGGGAACACTGAAGCTTTCTTT. The chain employs TRBV28 and TRBJ1-1; TRBD1 is a possible D gene (5 bases). The germline gives CDR1 MDHEN, CDR2 SYDVKM. The CDR3 runs to 13 residues. V gave up 5 bases and J gave up 1 base, with 8 bases separating them.

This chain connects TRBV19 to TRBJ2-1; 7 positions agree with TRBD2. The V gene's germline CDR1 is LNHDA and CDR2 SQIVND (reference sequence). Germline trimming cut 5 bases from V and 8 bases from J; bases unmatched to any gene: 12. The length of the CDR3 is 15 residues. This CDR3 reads CASSPHSGRFDEQFF. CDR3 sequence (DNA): TGTGCCAGTAGTCCCCATAGCGGGCGGTTCGATGAGCAGTTCTTC.

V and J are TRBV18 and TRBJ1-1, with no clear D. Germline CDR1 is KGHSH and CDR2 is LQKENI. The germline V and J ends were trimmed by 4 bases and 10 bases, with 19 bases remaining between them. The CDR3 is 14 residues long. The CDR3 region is CASSHAAELPIAFF. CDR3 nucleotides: TGTGCCAGCTCACACGCGGCAGAACTGCCTATAGCTTTCTTT. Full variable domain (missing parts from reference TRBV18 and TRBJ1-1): NAGVMQNPRHLVRRRGQEARLRCSPMKGHSHVYWYRQLPEEGLKFMVYLQKENIIDESGMPKERFSAEFPKEGPSILRIQQVVRGDSAAYFCASSHAAELPIAFFGQGTRLTVV.

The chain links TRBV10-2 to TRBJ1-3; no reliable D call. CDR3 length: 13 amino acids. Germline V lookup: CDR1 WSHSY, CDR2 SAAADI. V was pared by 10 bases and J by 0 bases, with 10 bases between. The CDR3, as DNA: TGCGCCACCAAACCAGGCTCTGGAAACACCATATATTTT. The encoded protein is CATKPGSGNTIYF.

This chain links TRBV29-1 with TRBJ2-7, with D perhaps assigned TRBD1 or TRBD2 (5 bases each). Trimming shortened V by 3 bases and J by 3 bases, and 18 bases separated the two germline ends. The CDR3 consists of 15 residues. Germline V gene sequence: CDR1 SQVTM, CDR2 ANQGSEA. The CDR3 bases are TGCAGCGTTGAGTCGGTTACGAGGGGCAACTACGAGCAGTACTTC. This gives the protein CSVESVTRGNYEQYF.

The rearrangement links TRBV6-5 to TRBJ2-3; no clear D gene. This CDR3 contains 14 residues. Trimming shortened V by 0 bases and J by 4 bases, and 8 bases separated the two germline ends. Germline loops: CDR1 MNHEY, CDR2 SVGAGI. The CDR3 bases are TGTGCCAGCAGTTACTCTCTAGAAGCAGATACGCAGTATTTT. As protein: CASSYSLEADTQYF.

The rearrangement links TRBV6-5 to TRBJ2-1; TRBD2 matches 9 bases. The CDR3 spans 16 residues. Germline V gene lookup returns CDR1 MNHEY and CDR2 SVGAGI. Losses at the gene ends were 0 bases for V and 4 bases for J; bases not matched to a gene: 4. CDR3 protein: CASSYSASGGYNEQFF. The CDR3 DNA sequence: TGTGCCAGCAGTTACTCGGCCAGCGGGGGGTACAATGAGCAGTTCTTC.

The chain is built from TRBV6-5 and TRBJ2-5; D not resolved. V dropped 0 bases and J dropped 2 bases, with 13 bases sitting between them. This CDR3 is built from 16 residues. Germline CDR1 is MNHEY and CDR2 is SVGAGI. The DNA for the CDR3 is TGTGCCAGCAGTTACTCGCAGGTGATGGGGCAAGAGACCCAGTACTTC. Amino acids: CASSYSQVMGQETQYF.

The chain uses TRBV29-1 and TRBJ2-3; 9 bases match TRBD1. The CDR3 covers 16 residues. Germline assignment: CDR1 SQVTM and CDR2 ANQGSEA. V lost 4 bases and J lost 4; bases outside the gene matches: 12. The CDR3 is CSVVGGMDRGADTQYF. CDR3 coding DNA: TGCAGCGTTGTAGGTGGAATGGACAGGGGCGCAGATACGCAGTATTTT.

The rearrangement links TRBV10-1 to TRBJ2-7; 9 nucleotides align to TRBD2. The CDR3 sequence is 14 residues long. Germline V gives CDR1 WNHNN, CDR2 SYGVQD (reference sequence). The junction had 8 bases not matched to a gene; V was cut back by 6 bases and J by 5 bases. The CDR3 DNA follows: TGCGCCAGCAGCCGTAGCGGGAGATCCAACGAGCAGTACTTC. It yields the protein CASSRSGRSNEQYF.

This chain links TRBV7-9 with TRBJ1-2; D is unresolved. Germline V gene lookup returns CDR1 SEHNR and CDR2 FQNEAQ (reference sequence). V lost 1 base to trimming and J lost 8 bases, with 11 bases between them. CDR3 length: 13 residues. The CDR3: CASSLGNSEGYTF. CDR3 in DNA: TGTGCCAGCAGCTTAGGGAACTCGGAGGGCTACACCTTC. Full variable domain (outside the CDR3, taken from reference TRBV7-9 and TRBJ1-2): DTGVSQNPRHKITKRGQNVTFRCDPISEHNRLYWYRQTLGQGPEFLTYFQNEAQLEKSRLLSDRFSAERPKGSFSTLEIQRTEQGDSAMYLCASSLGNSEGYTFGSGTRLTVV.

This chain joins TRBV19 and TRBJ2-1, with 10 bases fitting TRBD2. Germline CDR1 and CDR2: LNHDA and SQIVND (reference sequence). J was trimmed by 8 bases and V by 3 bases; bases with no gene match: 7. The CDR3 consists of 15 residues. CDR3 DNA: TGTGCCAGTAGTATCGAGGCTAGCGGGAGCTATGAGCAGTTCTTC. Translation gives CASSIEASGSYEQFF.

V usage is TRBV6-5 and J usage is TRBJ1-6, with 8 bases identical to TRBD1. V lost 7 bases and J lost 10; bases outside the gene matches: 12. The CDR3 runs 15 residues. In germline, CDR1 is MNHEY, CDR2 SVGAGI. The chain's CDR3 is CASTLGQGYRSPLHF. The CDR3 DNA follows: TGTGCCAGCACTCTCGGACAGGGCTATCGGTCACCCCTCCACTTT.

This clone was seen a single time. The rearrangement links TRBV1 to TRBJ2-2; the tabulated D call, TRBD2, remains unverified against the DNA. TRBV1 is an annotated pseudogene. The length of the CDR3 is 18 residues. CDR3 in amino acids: CTSSQDGTSDPLGGELFF. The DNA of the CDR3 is TGCACCAGCAGCCAAGATGGGACTAGCGACCCCCTAGGAGGGGAGCTGTTTTTT.

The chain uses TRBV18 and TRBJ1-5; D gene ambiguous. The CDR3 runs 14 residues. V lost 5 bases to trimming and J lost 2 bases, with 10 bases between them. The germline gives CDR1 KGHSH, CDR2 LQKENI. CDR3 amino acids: CASSTLEGNQPQHF. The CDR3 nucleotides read TGTGCCAGCTCAACGCTCGAGGGCAATCAGCCCCAGCATTTT.

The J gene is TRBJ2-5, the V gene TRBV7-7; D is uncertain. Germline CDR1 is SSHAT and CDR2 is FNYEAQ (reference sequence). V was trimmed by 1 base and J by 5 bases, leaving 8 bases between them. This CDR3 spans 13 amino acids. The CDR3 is CASSLDLEETQYF. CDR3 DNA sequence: TGTGCCAGCAGCTTAGACCTGGAGGAGACCCAGTACTTC.

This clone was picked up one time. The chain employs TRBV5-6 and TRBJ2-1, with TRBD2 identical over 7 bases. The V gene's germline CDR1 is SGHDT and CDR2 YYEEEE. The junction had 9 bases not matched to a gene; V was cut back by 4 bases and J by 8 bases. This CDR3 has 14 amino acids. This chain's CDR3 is CASSTGLVVYEQFF. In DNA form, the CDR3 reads TGTGCCAGCAGCACCGGACTAGTAGTCTATGAGCAGTTCTTC. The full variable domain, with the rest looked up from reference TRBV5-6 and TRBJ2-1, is DAGVTQSPTHLIKTRGQQVTLRCSPKSGHDTVSWYQQALGQGPQFIFQYYEEEERQRGNFPDRFSGHQFPNYSSELNVNALLLGDSALYLCASSTGLVVYEQFFGPGTRLTVL.

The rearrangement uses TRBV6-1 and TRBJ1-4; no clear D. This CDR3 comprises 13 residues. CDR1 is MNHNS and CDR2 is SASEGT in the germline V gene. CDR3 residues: CGTSSATNEKLFF. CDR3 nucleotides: TGTGGCACCAGCAGTGCAACTAATGAAAAACTGTTTTTT.

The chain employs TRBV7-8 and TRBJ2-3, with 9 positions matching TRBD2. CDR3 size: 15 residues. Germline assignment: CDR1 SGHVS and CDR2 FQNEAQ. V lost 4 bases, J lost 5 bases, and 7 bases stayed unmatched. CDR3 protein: CASSSTSGQGDTQYF. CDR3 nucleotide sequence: TGTGCCAGCAGCTCGACTAGCGGCCAGGGAGATACGCAGTATTTT.